The 21 T cell receptor beta chains in this list originate from one sample, sequenced in a study of blood T cell repertoires in COVID-19. Using immunoSEQ multiplex PCR, the repertoire was profiled, and TCRdb retains in-frame clones only, with some absent. The sample lists roughly 330,000 clones; around 90% were seen once. Sequencing input: PBMCs or T cells enriched from blood (not recorded which). All receptors come from a woman younger than 45 who had recovered from COVID-19.

The chain links TRBV6-5 to TRBJ1-2; 7 positions match TRBD1. CDR1 MNHEY and CDR2 SVGAGI come from the germline V gene. Losses at the gene ends were 4 bases for V and 5 bases for J; bases not matched to a gene: 7. The CDR3 totals 14 residues. CDR3 nucleotides: TGTGCCAGCAGTTCAGGGGGAAGTTGGTATGGCTACACCTTC. Translating it yields CASSSGGSWYGYTF.

The V gene is TRBV6-1, the J gene TRBJ1-1, with D maybe TRBD1 (6 bases). Germline V CDR1 and CDR2: MNHNS, SASEGT. V lost 3 bases, J lost 2 bases, and 16 bases lay in between. The CDR3 runs to 16 residues. CDR3 DNA: TGTGCCAGCAGTGAGACCGGGACATTATTTAACACTGAAGCTTTCTTT. Amino acids: CASSETGTLFNTEAFF.

The chain combines TRBV19 with TRBJ1-2, with D maybe TRBD1 (5 bases). V lost 4 bases to trimming and J lost 3 bases, with 15 bases between them. The CDR3 runs 15 residues. The germline CDR1 and CDR2 sequences are LNHDA and SQIVND (reference sequence). The CDR3 here is CASSTPDSVDYGYTF. CDR3 sequence (DNA): TGTGCCAGTAGTACCCCTGACAGCGTGGACTATGGCTACACCTTC.

This clone was observed once. The genes are TRBV29-1 and TRBJ1-3; weak D call: TRBD1 (6 bases). From germline, CDR1 is SQVTM and CDR2 ANQGSEA. The CDR3 length is 20 residues. Between the trimmed V and J ends, which lost 8 bases and 3 bases, there was a span of 35 bases. CDR3 sequence: CSPDPDRGGNEKCLGNTIYF. The CDR3 DNA follows: TGCAGCCCCGACCCGGACAGAGGAGGTAACGAGAAGTGCCTTGGAAACACCATATATTTT.

The chain combines TRBV5-1 with TRBJ2-3, with 7 bases lining up with TRBD1. Germline loops: CDR1 SGHRS, CDR2 YFSETQ. The CDR3 extends over 16 amino acids. J lost 4 bases, V lost 2 bases, and 10 bases had no gene match. The CDR3, as DNA: TGCGCCAGCAGCTTCAGTCCAAGTACAGGGGCAGATACGCAGTATTTT. It specifies CASSFSPSTGADTQYF.

The table lists this clone with a count of one. V and J are TRBV3-1 (or the pseudogene TRBV3-2) and TRBJ1-2; D gene uncertain. Germline CDR1 and CDR2: LGHDT and YNNKEL (reference sequence). Between the trimmed V and J ends, which lost 4 bases and 8 bases, there was a span of 17 bases. The CDR3 loop spans 14 amino acids. The CDR3 here is CASSRRGLLGGYTF. The CDR3 region has the DNA TGTGCCAGCAGCCGTCGGGGTCTACTGGGGGGCTACACCTTC.

The V call is TRBV10-3, the J call TRBJ1-6; TRBD1 matches 7 bases. The CDR3 spans 14 residues. Germline CDR1 and CDR2: ENHRY and SYGVKD. V shed 3 bases and J 6 bases; nucleotides not matched to a gene: 2. For the CDR3, the DNA is TGTGCCATCAGTGATGGACAGGCTAATTCACCCCTCCACTTT. This translates into CAISDGQANSPLHF.

The V gene is TRBV11-2, the J gene TRBJ2-1; D gene ambiguous. CDR3 length: 14 amino acids. Per the germline V gene, CDR1 is SGHAT and CDR2 is FQNNGV. The V and J ends lost 5 bases and 5 bases respectively, with 13 bases between them. In nucleotides, the CDR3 is TGTGCCAGCAGCCCTCCTGGCCTGGACAATGAGCAGTTCTTC. This sequence encodes CASSPPGLDNEQFF.

This chain joins TRBV18 and TRBJ1-3; a weak D match, TRBD1 (5 bases). The CDR3 is 14 residues long. The germline CDR1 and CDR2 sequences are KGHSH and LQKENI. V lost 6 bases and J 8 bases, leaving 17 bases between the germline ends. The DNA of the CDR3 is TGTGCCAGCTCTCCGCGGGGGAGGGACGACACCATATATTTT. As protein: CASSPRGRDDTIYF.

This chain uses TRBV4-3 with TRBJ1-2; D may be TRBD1 (5 bases). The CDR3 runs to 18 residues. CDR1 is LGHNA, CDR2 YSLEER, per germline. V was cut by 0 bases and J by 3 bases, with 20 bases left in between. DNA of the CDR3: TGCGCCAGCAGCCAAGACCGCGTGGGGGGAGATGTTTACTATGGCTACACCTTC. Protein: CASSQDRVGGDVYYGYTF.

The chain combines TRBV10-2 with TRBJ2-7; the D gene is possibly TRBD2 (6 bases). This CDR3 has 18 amino acids. CDR1 and CDR2 from the germline V gene are WSHSY and SAAADI. Trimming removed 2 bases at V and 2 bases at J, with 22 bases between. CDR3 amino acids: CASSEPRALPEGPYEQYF. In DNA, the CDR3 is TGCGCCAGCAGTGAGCCGAGGGCCCTTCCGGAGGGGCCCTACGAGCAGTACTTC.

The V call is TRBV6-5, the J call TRBJ1-1; D is unclear. CDR1 MNHEY and CDR2 SVGAGI come from the germline V gene. CDR3 length equals 11 residues. Trimming shortened V by 8 bases and J by 4 bases, and 8 bases separated the two germline ends. As DNA, the CDR3 is TGTGCCAGCTGTTCGGTCACTGAAGCTTTCTTT. Translation: CASCSVTEAFF.

Concerning this clone itself: In the same sample, other DNA sequences code for this CDR3. CDR3 sequence: CASGLTGGTEAFF. The CDR3 DNA is TGTGCTAGTGGCCTTACCGGGGGCACTGAAGCTTTCTTT. The chain employs TRBV12-5 and TRBJ1-1; possibly TRBD1 for D (5 bases). Per the germline V gene, CDR1 is LGHNT and CDR2 is FRNRAP. The CDR3 has 13 residues. Trimming stripped 6 bases from V and 4 bases from J, with 12 bases between.

The chain links TRBV6-5 to TRBJ1-2; TRBD1 matches at 8 bases. Unmatched junction bases numbered 6, after V lost 2 bases and J lost 1 base. The CDR3 is 16 amino acids. Germline-derived CDR1 and CDR2 are MNHEY and SVGAGI. CDR3 loop: CASSYADRAFNYGYTF. In nucleotides, the CDR3 is TGTGCCAGCAGTTACGCGGACAGGGCCTTTAACTATGGCTACACCTTC.

V is TRBV3-1 (or the pseudogene TRBV3-2) and J is TRBJ1-1, with a tentative D call TRBD1 (6 bases). V gave up 4 bases and J gave up 1 base, with 16 bases separating them. Germline assignment: CDR1 LGHDT and CDR2 YNNKEL (reference sequence). This CDR3 is 16 amino acids long. The CDR3 DNA reads as TGTGCCAGCAGCCCCTTTTTAGGGACAACGAACACTGAAGCTTTCTTT. Amino acid sequence: CASSPFLGTTNTEAFF.

On this clone itself: Sequence at one end of the junction differs from germline and may be a read error. The chain has TRBV2 and TRBJ1-2; 7 positions match TRBD1. Germline V CDR1 and CDR2: SNHLY, FYNNEI. The CDR3 spans 15 residues. The CDR3 DNA reads as TGTGCCAGCAGCGAAGGAGGGGGCCAGCTTTATGGCTACACCTTC. Its translation: CASSEGGGQLYGYTF.

This clone has only a few counts. This chain joins TRBV10-3 and TRBJ1-4; no clear D gene. Germline CDR1 ENHRY, CDR2 SYGVKD. Between the trimmed V and J ends, which lost 6 bases and 0 bases, there was a span of 11 bases. The CDR3 runs 15 residues. CDR3 amino acids: CAIRTDGATNEKLFF. DNA of the CDR3: TGTGCCATCAGAACAGACGGGGCAACTAATGAAAAACTGTTTTTT.

The CDR3 region has the DNA TGTGCCAGCAGCCCCTTGGGCAGGAACACTGAAGCTTTCTTT. This sequence encodes CASSPLGRNTEAFF. This chain connects TRBV3-1 (or the pseudogene TRBV3-2) to TRBJ1-1; no firm D call. Germline CDR1 and CDR2: LGHDT and YNNKEL (reference sequence). The V end was cut by 4 bases, the J end by 1 base, with 10 bases between. This CDR3 has 14 amino acids.

Here the CDR3 DNA reads TGCGCCAGCAGCCAAGGTACAGGGGAAGAAGGCTACACCTTC. Translated: CASSQGTGEEGYTF. The rearrangement links TRBV4-1 to TRBJ1-2, with 7 bases identical to TRBD1. The CDR3 totals 14 residues. Germline V lookup: CDR1 MGHRA, CDR2 YSYEKL. V lost 1 base and J lost 8; bases outside the gene matches: 7.

The rearrangement links TRBV6-5 to TRBJ2-1; D is possibly TRBD2 (7 bases). Trimming took off 8 bases at V and 8 bases at J, with 22 bases between the two ends. The CDR3 consists of 15 residues. Per germline, CDR1 MNHEY and CDR2 SVGAGI. In nucleotides, the CDR3 is TGTGCCAGCCTGGACGTGGGGGGGCCGCGGTATGAGCAGTTCTTC. It codes for CASLDVGGPRYEQFF.

The CDR3 protein is CSASRDGGAYEQYF. The DNA for the CDR3 is TGCAGTGCTAGTCGGGATGGGGGGGCCTACGAGCAGTACTTC. The chain is built from TRBV20-1 and TRBJ2-7; TRBD2 agrees at 7 bases. J gave up 2 bases and V 3 bases, and 7 bases lay outside the gene matches. Germline V gene sequence: CDR1 DFQATT, CDR2 SNEGSKA (reference sequence). This CDR3 has 14 amino acids.